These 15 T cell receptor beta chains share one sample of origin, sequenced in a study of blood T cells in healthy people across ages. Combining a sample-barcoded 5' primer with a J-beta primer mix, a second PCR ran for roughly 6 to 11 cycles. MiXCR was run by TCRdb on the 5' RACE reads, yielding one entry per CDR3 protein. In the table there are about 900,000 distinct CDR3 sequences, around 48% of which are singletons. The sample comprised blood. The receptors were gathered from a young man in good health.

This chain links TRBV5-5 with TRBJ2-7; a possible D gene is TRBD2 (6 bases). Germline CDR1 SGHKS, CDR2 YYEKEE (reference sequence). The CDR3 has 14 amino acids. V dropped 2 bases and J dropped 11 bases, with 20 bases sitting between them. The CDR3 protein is CASSLDGGQPSEYF. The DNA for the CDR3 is TGTGCCAGCAGCTTAGACGGAGGGCAACCCTCAGAGTACTTC.

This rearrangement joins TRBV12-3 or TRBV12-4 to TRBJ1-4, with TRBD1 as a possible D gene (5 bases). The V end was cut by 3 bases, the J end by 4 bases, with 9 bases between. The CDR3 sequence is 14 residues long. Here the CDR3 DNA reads TGTGCCAGCAGTTTTTCAGGGTATAATGAAAAACTGTTTTTT. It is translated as CASSFSGYNEKLFF.

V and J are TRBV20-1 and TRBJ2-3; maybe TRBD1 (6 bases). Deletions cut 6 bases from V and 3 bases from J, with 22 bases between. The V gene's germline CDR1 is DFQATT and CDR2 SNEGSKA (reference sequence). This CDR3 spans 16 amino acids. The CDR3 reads CSARSARQAVTDTQYF. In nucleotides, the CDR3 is TGCAGTGCCCGGTCAGCTAGACAGGCTGTGACAGATACGCAGTATTTT.

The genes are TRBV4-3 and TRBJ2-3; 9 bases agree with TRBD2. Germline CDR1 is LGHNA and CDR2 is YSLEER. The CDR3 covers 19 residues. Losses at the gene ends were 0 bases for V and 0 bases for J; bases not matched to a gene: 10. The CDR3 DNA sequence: TGCGCCAGCAGCCAAGACCGAGCGGGGGGCGGTACTAGCACAGATACGCAGTATTTT. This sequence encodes CASSQDRAGGGTSTDTQYF.

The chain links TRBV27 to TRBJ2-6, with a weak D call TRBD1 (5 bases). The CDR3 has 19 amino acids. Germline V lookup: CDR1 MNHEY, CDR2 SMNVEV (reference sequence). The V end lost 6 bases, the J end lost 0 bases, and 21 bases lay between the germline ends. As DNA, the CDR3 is TGTGCCAGCAGATTTTCCGGGTCAGGGATGCTCTCTGGGGCCAACGTCCTGACTTTC. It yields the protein CASRFSGSGMLSGANVLTF.

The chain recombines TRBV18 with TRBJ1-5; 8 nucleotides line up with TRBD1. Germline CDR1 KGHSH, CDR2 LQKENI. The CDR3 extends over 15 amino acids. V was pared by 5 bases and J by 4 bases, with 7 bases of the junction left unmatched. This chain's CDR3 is CASSDRDRTNQPQHF. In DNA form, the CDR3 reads TGTGCCAGCTCAGACCGGGACAGGACTAATCAGCCCCAGCATTTT.

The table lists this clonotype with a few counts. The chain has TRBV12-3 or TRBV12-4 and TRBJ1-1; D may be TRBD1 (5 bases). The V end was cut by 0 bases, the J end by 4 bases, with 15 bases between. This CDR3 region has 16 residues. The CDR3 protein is CASSLAGQIRSTEAFF. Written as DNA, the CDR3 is TGTGCCAGCAGTTTAGCGGGGCAGATAAGGAGCACTGAAGCTTTCTTT.

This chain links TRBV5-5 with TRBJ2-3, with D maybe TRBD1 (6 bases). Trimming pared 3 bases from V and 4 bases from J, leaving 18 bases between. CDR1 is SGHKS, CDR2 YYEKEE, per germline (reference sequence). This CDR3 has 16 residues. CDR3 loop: CASSSATGSWADTQYF. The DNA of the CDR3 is TGTGCCAGCAGCTCGGCCACAGGGAGTTGGGCAGATACGCAGTATTTT.

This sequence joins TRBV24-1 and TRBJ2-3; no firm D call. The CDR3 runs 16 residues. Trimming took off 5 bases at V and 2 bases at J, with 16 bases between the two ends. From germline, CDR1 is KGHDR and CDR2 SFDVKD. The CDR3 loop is CATSGLDAPLTDTQYF. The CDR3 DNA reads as TGTGCCACCAGTGGTCTGGATGCTCCACTCACAGATACGCAGTATTTT.

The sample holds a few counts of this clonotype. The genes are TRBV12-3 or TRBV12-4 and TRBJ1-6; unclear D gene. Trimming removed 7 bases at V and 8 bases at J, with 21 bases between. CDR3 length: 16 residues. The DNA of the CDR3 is TGTGCCAGCACCTTATCCAGAGGGTTACGGGATTCACCCCTCCACTTT. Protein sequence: CASTLSRGLRDSPLHF.

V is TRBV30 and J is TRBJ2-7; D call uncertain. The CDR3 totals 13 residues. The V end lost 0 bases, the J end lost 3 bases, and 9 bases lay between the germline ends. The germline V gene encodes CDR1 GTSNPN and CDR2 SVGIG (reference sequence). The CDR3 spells CAWSVGRNYEQYF. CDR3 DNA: TGTGCCTGGAGTGTTGGCAGAAACTACGAGCAGTACTTC.

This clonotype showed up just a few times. The CDR3 loop is CASRTGQAYNEQFF. The DNA for the CDR3 is TGCGCCAGCAGGACAGGACAGGCTTACAATGAGCAGTTCTTC. This sequence joins TRBV5-1 and TRBJ2-1; 7 bases map to TRBD1. Germline loops: CDR1 SGHRS, CDR2 YFSETQ. V shed 5 bases and J 4 bases; nucleotides not matched to a gene: 6. CDR3 size: 14 residues.

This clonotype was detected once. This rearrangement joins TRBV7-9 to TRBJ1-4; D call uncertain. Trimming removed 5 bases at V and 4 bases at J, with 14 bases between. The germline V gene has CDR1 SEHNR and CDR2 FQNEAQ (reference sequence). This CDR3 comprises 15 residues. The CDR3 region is CASSPGRQFNEKLFF. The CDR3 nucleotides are TGTGCCAGCAGCCCCGGGCGCCAGTTTAATGAAAAACTGTTTTTT.

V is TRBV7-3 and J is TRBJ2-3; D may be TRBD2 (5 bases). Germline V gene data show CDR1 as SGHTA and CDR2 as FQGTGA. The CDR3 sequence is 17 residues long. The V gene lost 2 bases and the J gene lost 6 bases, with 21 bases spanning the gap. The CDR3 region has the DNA TGTGCCAGCAGCTTAGCTTTCGGGGTTGCCTTGGGGGATACGCAGTATTTT. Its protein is CASSLAFGVALGDTQYF.

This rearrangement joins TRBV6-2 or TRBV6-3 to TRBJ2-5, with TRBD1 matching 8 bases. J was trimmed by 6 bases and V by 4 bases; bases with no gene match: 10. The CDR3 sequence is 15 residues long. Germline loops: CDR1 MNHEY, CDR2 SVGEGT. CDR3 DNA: TGTGCCAGCAGTTCTGGACAGGGAAGTAGGAAGACCCAGTACTTC. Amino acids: CASSSGQGSRKTQYF.